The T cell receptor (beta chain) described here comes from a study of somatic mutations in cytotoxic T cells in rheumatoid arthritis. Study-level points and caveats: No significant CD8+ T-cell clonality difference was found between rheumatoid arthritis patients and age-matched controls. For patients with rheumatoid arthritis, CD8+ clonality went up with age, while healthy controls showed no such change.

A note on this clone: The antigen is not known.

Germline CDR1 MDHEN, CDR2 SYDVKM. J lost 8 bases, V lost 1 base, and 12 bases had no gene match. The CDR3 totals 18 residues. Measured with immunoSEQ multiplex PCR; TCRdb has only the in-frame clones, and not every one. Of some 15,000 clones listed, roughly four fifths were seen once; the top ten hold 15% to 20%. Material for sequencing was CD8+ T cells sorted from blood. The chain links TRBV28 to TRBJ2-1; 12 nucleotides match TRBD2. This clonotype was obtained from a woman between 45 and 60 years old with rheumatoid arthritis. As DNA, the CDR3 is TGTGCCAGCAGTTTATACCTCCGGACTAGCGGGGTCGAGCATGAGCAGTTCTTC. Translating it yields CASSLYLRTSGVEHEQFF.